The clone carrying this TCR beta chain was observed a handful of times. These data belong to a study of CD8 T cells in Susac syndrome. The CDR3 is made up of 12 amino acids. The germline V gene encodes CDR1 MDHEN and CDR2 SYDVKM. V was trimmed by 2 bases and J by 8 bases, leaving 9 bases between them. Sequencing of TCR beta was performed on blood CD8+ T cells and on blood CD4+ T cells. Random hexamers were used to reverse transcribe about 0.5 to 1 ug of RNA. TCRdb reprocessed the immunoSEQ multiplex PCR reads via MiXCR and lists one record per CDR3 protein. The sample contains 250,000 to 300,000 distinct CDR3 sequences, approximately 85% of which appear only once.

The clonotype comes from a human donor with multiple sclerosis. The sample taken for sequencing was CD8+ T cells from PBMCs. The chain combines TRBV28 with TRBJ1-2; D is unclear. CDR3 region: CASSLTLGGYTF. The CDR3 nucleotides are TGTGCCAGCAGTTTAACCCTGGGGGGCTACACCTTC.